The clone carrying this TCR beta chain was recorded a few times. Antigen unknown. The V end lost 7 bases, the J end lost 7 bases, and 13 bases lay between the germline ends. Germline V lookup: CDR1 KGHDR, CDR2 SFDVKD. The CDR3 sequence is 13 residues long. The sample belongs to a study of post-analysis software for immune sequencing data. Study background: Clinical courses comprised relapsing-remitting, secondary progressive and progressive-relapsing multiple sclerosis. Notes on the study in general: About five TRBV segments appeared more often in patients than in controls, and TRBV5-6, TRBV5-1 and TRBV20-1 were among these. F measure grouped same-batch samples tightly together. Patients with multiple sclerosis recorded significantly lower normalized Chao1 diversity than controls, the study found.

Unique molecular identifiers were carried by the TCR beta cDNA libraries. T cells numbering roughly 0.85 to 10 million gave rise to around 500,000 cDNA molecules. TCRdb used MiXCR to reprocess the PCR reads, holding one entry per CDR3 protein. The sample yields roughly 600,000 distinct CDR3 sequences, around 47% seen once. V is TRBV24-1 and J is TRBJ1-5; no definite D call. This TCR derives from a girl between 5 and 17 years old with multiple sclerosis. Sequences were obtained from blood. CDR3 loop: CATSAGHWQPQHF. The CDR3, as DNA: TGTGCCACCAGCGCGGGCCACTGGCAGCCCCAGCATTTT.